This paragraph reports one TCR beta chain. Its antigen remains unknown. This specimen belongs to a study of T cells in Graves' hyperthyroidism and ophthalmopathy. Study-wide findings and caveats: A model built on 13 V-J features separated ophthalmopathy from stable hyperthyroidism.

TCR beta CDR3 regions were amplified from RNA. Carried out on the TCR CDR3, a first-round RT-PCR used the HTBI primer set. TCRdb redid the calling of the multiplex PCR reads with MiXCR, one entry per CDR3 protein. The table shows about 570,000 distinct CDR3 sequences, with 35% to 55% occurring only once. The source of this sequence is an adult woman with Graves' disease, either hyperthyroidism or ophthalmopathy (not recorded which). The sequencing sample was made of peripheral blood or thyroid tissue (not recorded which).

The DNA of the CDR3 is TGTGCCAGCAGCGACGGGGCCCACACTGAAGCTTTCTTT. Protein: CASSDGAHTEAFF. The chain employs TRBV7-9 and TRBJ1-1; TRBD1 might be the D (5 bases). CDR3 size: 13 residues. The germline gives CDR1 SEHNR, CDR2 FQNEAQ (reference sequence). V was shortened by 5 bases and J by 3 bases, with 10 bases between the two germline ends.